These 5 T cell receptor beta chains came from one sample sequenced in a study of T-cell memory formation after mild COVID-19. TCRdb reprocessed the 5' RACE reads via MiXCR and lists one record per CDR3 protein. The top ten hold less than 10% of the sample, which has 530,000 or so distinct CDR3 sequences, around 15% seen once. The sample consisted of PBMCs or a T cell subset sorted from them (not recorded which). These receptors came from an adult woman who had mild COVID-19 (a few samples of this study predate the infection). Cell type and time point are not known.

This chain connects TRBV3-1 to TRBJ2-5; no clear D gene. The CDR3 contains 13 residues. Between the trimmed V and J ends, which lost 3 bases and 4 bases, there was a span of 9 bases. Germline CDR1 LGHDT, CDR2 YNNKEL (reference sequence). This chain's CDR3 is CASSQLDGETQYF. DNA of the CDR3: TGTGCCAGCAGCCAGTTGGACGGAGAGACCCAGTACTTC.

This clonotype was seen only a few times. The CDR3 protein is CASSLAPRDMYYNEQFF. The DNA for the CDR3 is TGCGCCAGCAGCTTGGCCCCCCGGGACATGTACTACAATGAGCAGTTCTTC. The V call is TRBV5-1, the J call TRBJ2-1, with TRBD1 as a possible D gene (6 bases). The V end was cut by 0 bases, the J end by 3 bases, with 16 bases between. This CDR3 region has 17 residues. Germline V gene data show CDR1 as SGHRS and CDR2 as YFSETQ.

Only a few counts were recorded for this clonotype. The rearrangement joins TRBV12-3 or TRBV12-4 to TRBJ2-2; 7 nucleotides match TRBD2. V lost 1 base to trimming and J lost 3 bases; unmatched junction nucleotides: 2. CDR3 length: 15 amino acids. CDR3 sequence (DNA): TGTGCCAGCAGTTTAGGTCTAGCGGACACCGGGGAGCTGTTTTTT. As protein: CASSLGLADTGELFF.

V usage is TRBV20-1 and J usage is TRBJ2-3, with a weak D call TRBD2 (6 bases). From germline, CDR1 is DFQATT and CDR2 SNEGSKA (reference sequence). This CDR3 region has 14 residues. Trimming took off 6 bases at V and 1 base at J, with 14 bases between the two ends. CDR3 amino acids: CSAEGSRGTDTQYF. The CDR3 region has the DNA TGCAGTGCGGAGGGCTCCAGAGGCACAGATACGCAGTATTTT.

This chain links TRBV6-1 with TRBJ2-5; TRBD1 matches 9 bases. The CDR3 runs to 15 residues. Looked up from germline, CDR1 is MNHNS and CDR2 is SASEGT. After removal of 3 bases from V and 7 bases from J, the junction contained 9 bases not matched to a gene. The CDR3: CASSDGTGPLGTQYF. DNA for the CDR3: TGTGCCAGCAGTGACGGGACAGGGCCTTTAGGGACCCAGTACTTC.